The TCR beta chain under discussion was sequenced for a study of regulatory T cells in long-lasting Graves disease. Whole-study findings and limits: Persistent patients had more shared public clonotypes (around 3,000) than new patients (around 1,000).

Per the germline V gene, CDR1 is MNHEY and CDR2 is SMNVEV (reference sequence). The CDR3 runs to 14 residues. With 6 bases clipped from V and 5 bases from J, the junction kept 9 bases outside the gene matches. With iRepertoire HTBI primers and Arm-PCR of CDR3 regions, TCR beta libraries were built. Each CDR3 protein gets one entry after TCRdb re-called the multiplex PCR reads with MiXCR. The sample lists about 440,000 distinct CDR3 sequences, 15% to 20% occurring once. Noted time point: newly diagnosed GD, antithyroid drugs for less than 3 months. RNA from PBMCs was the source of the TCR library. This clonotype was seen repeatedly, ten times or more. Its target is unknown. This same sample was also part of a study on T cells in Graves' hyperthyroidism and ophthalmopathy.

The input for sequencing was peripheral blood mononuclear cells (PBMCs), taken at new diagnosis, from a patient treated with antithyroid drugs. This TCR was recovered from a woman in her thirties with Graves disease. V usage is TRBV27 and J usage is TRBJ1-2; 7 bases map to TRBD1. The CDR3 nucleotides are TGTGCCAGCAGGTTGACAGGGAGAGGGTATGGCTACACCTTC. Protein: CASRLTGRGYGYTF.